The 18 T cell receptor beta chains reported below all come from one sample, sequenced in a study of cytomegalovirus exposure and HLA in healthy donors. It was with 60 Vbeta and 13 Jbeta primers that the PCR ran. Method: immunoSEQ multiplex PCR; TCRdb's copy keeps in-frame clones and lacks some. The sample consists of 100,000 or so clones, 76% of them appearing once. Sample: PBMCs. These receptors were collected from a middle-aged man in good health and CMV-seronegative.

The rearrangement links TRBV28 to TRBJ2-2; possible D gene TRBD1, 5 bases. The CDR3 is 16 residues long. The germline gives CDR1 MDHEN, CDR2 SYDVKM. Deletions cut 3 bases from V and 0 bases from J, with 11 bases between. The CDR3 bases are TGTGCCAGCAGTTTGGTGGGGCAGGCGAACACCGGGGAGCTGTTTTTT. It codes for CASSLVGQANTGELFF.

The chain joins TRBV25-1 to TRBJ2-7; 9 bases agree with TRBD1. Unmatched junction bases numbered 15, after V lost 6 bases and J lost 6 bases. CDR1 and CDR2 (germline): MGHDK, SYGVNS. This CDR3 spans 16 amino acids. The CDR3 loop is CASRTRGTGSHGEQYF. In DNA form, the CDR3 reads TGTGCCAGCAGGACAAGGGGGACAGGGAGTCATGGCGAGCAGTACTTC.

The rearrangement links TRBV7-9 to TRBJ1-3; 12 positions agree with TRBD1. CDR1 SEHNR and CDR2 FQNEAQ come from the germline V gene (reference sequence). The CDR3 contains 16 residues. V gave up 5 bases and J gave up 4 bases; unmatched junction bases: 6. The CDR3 nucleotides are TGTGCCAGCAGCCGGGGACAGGGGGCGACAGGAAACACCATATATTTT. The encoded protein is CASSRGQGATGNTIYF.

This chain connects TRBV5-1 to TRBJ1-2; weak D call: TRBD1 (6 bases). Germline V CDR1 and CDR2: SGHRS, YFSETQ. The CDR3 contains 16 residues. Trimming took 0 bases from V and 0 from J, leaving 12 bases between them. CDR3 in amino acids: CASSLEGTRANYGYTF. CDR3 nucleotides: TGCGCCAGCAGCTTGGAGGGGACAAGAGCTAACTATGGCTACACCTTC. The full variable domain, rest sourced from reference TRBV5-1 and TRBJ1-2, is KAGVTQTPRYLIKTRGQQVTLSCSPISGHRSVSWYQQTPGQGLQFLFEYFSETQRNKGNFPGRFSGRQFSNSRSEMNVSTLELGDSALYLCASSLEGTRANYGYTFGSGTRLTVV.

The chain links TRBV5-1 to TRBJ2-2, with 7 bases that match TRBD2. Germline lookup yields CDR1 SGHRS and CDR2 YFSETQ. CDR3 size: 16 residues. Trimming cost V 4 bases and J 4 bases; bases outside gene matches: 10. CDR3 sequence reads: CASSPGEGMTTGELFF. For the CDR3, the DNA is TGCGCCAGCAGCCCCGGGGAGGGGATGACCACCGGGGAGCTGTTTTTT.

The chain recombines TRBV23-1 with TRBJ1-1, with a weak D call TRBD1 (6 bases). TRBV23-1 is noted as an ORF with a role that remains uncertain. The CDR3 contains 17 residues. Trimming left V 3 bases short and J 0 bases short, with 17 bases between. This CDR3 is CASSQEPYRDMNTEAFF. The CDR3 DNA reads as TGCGCCAGCAGTCAGGAACCTTACAGGGACATGAACACTGAAGCTTTCTTT.

The chain couples TRBV5-1 to TRBJ1-1; possibly TRBD1 for D (6 bases). Germline V lookup: CDR1 SGHRS, CDR2 YFSETQ. Between the trimmed V and J ends, which lost 0 bases and 2 bases, there was a span of 8 bases. The CDR3 runs 14 residues. CDR3 DNA: TGCGCCAGCAGCTTGGCCAGGGGTAACACTGAAGCTTTCTTT. Amino acids: CASSLARGNTEAFF. The variable domain in full, completed from reference TRBV5-1 and TRBJ1-1, reads KAGVTQTPRYLIKTRGQQVTLSCSPISGHRSVSWYQQTPGQGLQFLFEYFSETQRNKGNFPGRFSGRQFSNSRSEMNVSTLELGDSALYLCASSLARGNTEAFFGQGTRLTVV.

The chain couples TRBV10-2 to TRBJ2-2, with 12 bases matching TRBD2. V trimming: 6 bases; J trimming: 5 bases; junction bases outside the gene matches: 4. The CDR3 covers 15 residues. The germline CDR1 and CDR2 sequences are WSHSY and SAAADI. The DNA of the CDR3 is TGCGCCAGCAGGACTAGCGGGGGAGGGACCGGGGAGCTGTTTTTT. Protein product: CASRTSGGGTGELFF.

The chain links TRBV30 to TRBJ1-6, with D tentatively TRBD1 (6 bases). Germline V gene data show CDR1 as GTSNPN and CDR2 as SVGIG (reference sequence). Trimming removed 0 bases from V and 5 bases from J, with 11 bases in between. The CDR3 runs 15 residues. The CDR3 coding sequence is TGTGCCTGGAGTGTTGGGGGCCCCCATAATTCACCCCTCCACTTT. Amino acids: CAWSVGGPHNSPLHF.

The chain has TRBV7-2 and TRBJ1-1; no reliable D call. V was shortened by 1 base and J by 4 bases, with 10 bases between the two germline ends. CDR3 length: 14 amino acids. Per germline, CDR1 SGHTA and CDR2 FQGNSA. The CDR3 reads CASSLGGWSTEAFF. CDR3 in DNA: TGTGCCAGCAGCTTAGGCGGGTGGAGCACTGAAGCTTTCTTT.

This clone was observed a single time. V and J are TRBV4-3 and TRBJ2-2, with 9 bases fitting TRBD2. Losses at the gene ends were 3 bases for V and 3 bases for J; bases not matched to a gene: 2. From germline, CDR1 is LGHNA and CDR2 YSLEER. The CDR3 sequence is 15 residues long. The chain's CDR3 is CASSQAGGHTGELFF. In DNA form, the CDR3 reads TGCGCCAGCAGCCAGGCGGGGGGGCACACCGGGGAGCTGTTTTTT.

This clone occurred a few times. The rearrangement uses TRBV6-6 and TRBJ2-7; tentatively, D is TRBD2 (5 bases). The V gene lost 4 bases and the J gene lost 0 bases, with 13 bases spanning the gap. The CDR3 covers 15 residues. Germline assignment: CDR1 MNHNY and CDR2 SVGAGI (reference sequence). The CDR3: CASSFDGVNSYEQYV. The CDR3 DNA reads as TGTGCCAGCAGTTTTGACGGGGTCAACTCCTACGAGCAGTACGTC.

The chain recombines TRBV12-5 with TRBJ1-2, with 7 bases that match TRBD1. V was clipped by 6 bases and J by 2 bases; unmatched bases: 21. The CDR3 extends over 19 amino acids. Looked up from germline, CDR1 is LGHNT and CDR2 is FRNRAP. CDR3 region: CASGTFYKTPGQMNYGYTF. CDR3 in DNA: TGTGCTAGTGGCACCTTCTACAAAACGCCGGGACAGATGAACTATGGCTACACCTTC.

The gene calls are TRBV4-2 and TRBJ2-7, with D unresolved. The CDR3 is made up of 13 amino acids. Per the germline V gene, CDR1 is LGHNA and CDR2 is YNFKEQ. The V gene lost 0 bases and the J gene lost 4 bases, with 7 bases spanning the gap. Here the CDR3 reads CASSQDFGYEQYF. The CDR3 bases are TGTGCCAGCAGCCAAGATTTCGGGTACGAGCAGTACTTC.

The rearrangement joins TRBV9 to TRBJ2-5; the match to TRBD2 covers 7 bases. With 2 bases clipped from V and 5 bases from J, the junction kept 12 bases outside the gene matches. CDR1 SGDLS and CDR2 YYNGEE come from the germline V gene. The CDR3 is made up of 16 amino acids. The CDR3 region is CASSVLGEGAGETQYF. The DNA of the CDR3 is TGTGCCAGCAGCGTTCTCGGGGAGGGTGCGGGGGAGACCCAGTACTTC.

This chain uses TRBV5-1 with TRBJ1-5; D uncertain. V was cut by 5 bases and J by 9 bases, with 15 bases left in between. Germline V gene sequence: CDR1 SGHRS, CDR2 YFSETQ. The CDR3 has 13 residues. DNA of the CDR3: TGCGCCAGCAGACTTAGACTGGGTGGGCCCCAGCATTTT. Encoded protein: CASRLRLGGPQHF.

This clone was detected a few times. The chain employs TRBV27 and TRBJ1-5, with a possible D match to TRBD1 (6 bases). Trimming cost V 4 bases and J 4 bases, with 14 bases left between them. CDR1 is MNHEY, CDR2 SMNVEV, per germline (reference sequence). The CDR3 spans 15 residues. In nucleotides, the CDR3 is TGTGCCAGCAGTTGGGGAGGGGGTGGGAATCAGCCCCAGCATTTT. This codes for CASSWGGGGNQPQHF.

This clone was seen a single time. The V call is TRBV18, the J call TRBJ1-4; possible D gene TRBD1, 5 bases. The CDR3 has 17 residues. Germline V lookup: CDR1 KGHSH, CDR2 LQKENI. V dropped 0 bases and J dropped 0 bases, with 11 bases sitting between them. In DNA, the CDR3 is TGTGCCAGCTCACCACCCGGGACTCAGGCAACTAATGAAAAACTGTTTTTT. It encodes CASSPPGTQATNEKLFF.